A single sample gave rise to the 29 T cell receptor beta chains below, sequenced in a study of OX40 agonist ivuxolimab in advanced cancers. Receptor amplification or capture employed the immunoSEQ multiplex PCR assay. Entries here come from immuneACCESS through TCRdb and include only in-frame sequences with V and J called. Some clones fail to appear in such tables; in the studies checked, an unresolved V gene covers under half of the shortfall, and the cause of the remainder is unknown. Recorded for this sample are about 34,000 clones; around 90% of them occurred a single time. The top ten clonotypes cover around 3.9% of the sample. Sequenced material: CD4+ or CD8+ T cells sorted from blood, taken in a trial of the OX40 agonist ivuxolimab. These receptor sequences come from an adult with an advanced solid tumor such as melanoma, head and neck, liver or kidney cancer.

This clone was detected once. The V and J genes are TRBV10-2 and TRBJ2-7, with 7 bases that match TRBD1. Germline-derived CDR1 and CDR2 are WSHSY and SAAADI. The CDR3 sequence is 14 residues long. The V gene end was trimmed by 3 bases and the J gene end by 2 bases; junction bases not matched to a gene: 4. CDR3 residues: CASSDGTATYEQYF. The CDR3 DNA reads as TGCGCCAGCAGTGATGGGACAGCGACCTACGAGCAGTACTTC.

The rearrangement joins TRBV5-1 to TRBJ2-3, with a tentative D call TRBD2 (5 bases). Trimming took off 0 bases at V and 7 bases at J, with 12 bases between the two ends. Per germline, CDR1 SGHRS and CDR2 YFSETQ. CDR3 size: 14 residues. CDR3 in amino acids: CASSLDRELNTQYF. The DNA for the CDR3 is TGCGCCAGCAGCTTGGACCGGGAATTAAATACGCAGTATTTT.

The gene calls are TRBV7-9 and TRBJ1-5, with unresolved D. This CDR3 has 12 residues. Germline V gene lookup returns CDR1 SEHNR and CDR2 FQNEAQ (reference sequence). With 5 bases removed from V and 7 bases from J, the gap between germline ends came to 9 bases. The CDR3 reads CASSLWEQPQHF. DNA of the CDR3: TGTGCCAGCAGCCTATGGGAGCAGCCCCAGCATTTT.

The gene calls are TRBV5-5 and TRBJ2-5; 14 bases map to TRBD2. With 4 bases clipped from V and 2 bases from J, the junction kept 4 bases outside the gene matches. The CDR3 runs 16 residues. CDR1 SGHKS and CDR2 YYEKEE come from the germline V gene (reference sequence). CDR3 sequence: CASSLRTSGGQETQYF. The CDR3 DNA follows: TGTGCCAGCAGCCTGCGGACTAGCGGGGGGCAAGAGACCCAGTACTTC.

CDR3 residues: CASSLGWREALHF. Here the CDR3 DNA reads TGCGCCAGCAGCTTGGGGTGGAGAGAGGCCCTCCACTTT. J is TRBJ1-6 and V is TRBV5-1; D is unclear. The germline V gene encodes CDR1 SGHRS and CDR2 YFSETQ. The CDR3 has 13 amino acids. V was shortened by 0 bases and J by 14 bases, with 12 bases between the two germline ends.

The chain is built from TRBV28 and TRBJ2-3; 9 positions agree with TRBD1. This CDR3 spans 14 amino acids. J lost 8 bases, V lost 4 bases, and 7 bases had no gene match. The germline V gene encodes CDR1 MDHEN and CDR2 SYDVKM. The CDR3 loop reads CASSSPGQGGTQYF. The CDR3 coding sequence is TGTGCCAGCAGTTCTCCGGGACAGGGCGGTACGCAGTATTTT.

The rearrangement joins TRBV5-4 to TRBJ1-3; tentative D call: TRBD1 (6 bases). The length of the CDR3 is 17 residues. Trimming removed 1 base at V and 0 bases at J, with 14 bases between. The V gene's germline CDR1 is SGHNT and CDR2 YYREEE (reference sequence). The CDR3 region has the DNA TGTGCCAGCAGCTTGTCGAGGGGGTCCCTCTCTGGAAACACCATATATTTT. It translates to CASSLSRGSLSGNTIYF.

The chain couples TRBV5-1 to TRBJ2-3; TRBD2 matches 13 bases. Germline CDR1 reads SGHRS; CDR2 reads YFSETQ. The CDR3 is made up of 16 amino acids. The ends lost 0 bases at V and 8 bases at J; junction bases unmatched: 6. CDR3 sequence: CASSLGTSGSLGTQYF. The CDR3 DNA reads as TGCGCCAGCAGCTTGGGGACTAGCGGGAGTCTCGGTACGCAGTATTTT.

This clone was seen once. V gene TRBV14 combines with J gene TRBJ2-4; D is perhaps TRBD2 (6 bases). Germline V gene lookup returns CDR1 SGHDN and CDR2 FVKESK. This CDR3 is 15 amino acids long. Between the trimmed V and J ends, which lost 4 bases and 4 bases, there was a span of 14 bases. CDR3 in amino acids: CASSPSGVSKNIQYF. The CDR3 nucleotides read TGTGCCAGCAGCCCATCGGGGGTGTCGAAAAACATTCAGTACTTC.

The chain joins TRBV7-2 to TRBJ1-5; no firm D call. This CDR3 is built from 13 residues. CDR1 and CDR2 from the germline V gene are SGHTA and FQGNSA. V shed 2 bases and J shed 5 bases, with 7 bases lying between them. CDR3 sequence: CASSLNSDQPQHF. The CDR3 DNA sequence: TGTGCCAGCAGCTTAAATTCCGATCAGCCCCAGCATTTT.

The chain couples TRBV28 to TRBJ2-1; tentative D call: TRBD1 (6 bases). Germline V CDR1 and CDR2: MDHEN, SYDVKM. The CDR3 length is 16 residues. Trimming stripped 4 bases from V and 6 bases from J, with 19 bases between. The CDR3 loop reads CASSSPGHGPPNEQFF. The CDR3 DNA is TGTGCCAGCAGTTCTCCGGGACACGGGCCTCCCAATGAGCAGTTCTTC.

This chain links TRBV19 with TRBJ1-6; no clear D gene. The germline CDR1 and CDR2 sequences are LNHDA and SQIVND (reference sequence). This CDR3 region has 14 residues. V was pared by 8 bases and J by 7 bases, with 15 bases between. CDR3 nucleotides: TGTGCCAGTGGTGGACCTATGGAGAATTCACCCCTCCACTTT. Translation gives CASGGPMENSPLHF.

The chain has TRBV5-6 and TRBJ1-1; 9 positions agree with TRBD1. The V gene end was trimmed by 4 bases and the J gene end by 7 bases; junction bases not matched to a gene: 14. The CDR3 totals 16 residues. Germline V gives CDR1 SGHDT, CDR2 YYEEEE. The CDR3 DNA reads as TGTGCCAGCAGCCCAGCCCCCAACAGGGGGCGGGTTGAAGCTTTCTTT. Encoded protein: CASSPAPNRGRVEAFF.

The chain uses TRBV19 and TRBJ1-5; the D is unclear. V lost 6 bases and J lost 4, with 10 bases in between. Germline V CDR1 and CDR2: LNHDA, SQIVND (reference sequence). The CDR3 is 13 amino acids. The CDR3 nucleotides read TGTGCCAGTAGCCTCTCGGTTAATCAGCCCCAGCATTTT. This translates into CASSLSVNQPQHF.

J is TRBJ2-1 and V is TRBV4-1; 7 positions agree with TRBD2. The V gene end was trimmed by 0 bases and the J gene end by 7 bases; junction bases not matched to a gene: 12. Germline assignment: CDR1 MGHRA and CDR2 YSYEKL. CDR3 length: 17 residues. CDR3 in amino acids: CASSQDRLAAAENEQFF. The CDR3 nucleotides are TGCGCCAGCAGCCAAGACCGACTAGCAGCAGCTGAGAATGAGCAGTTCTTC.

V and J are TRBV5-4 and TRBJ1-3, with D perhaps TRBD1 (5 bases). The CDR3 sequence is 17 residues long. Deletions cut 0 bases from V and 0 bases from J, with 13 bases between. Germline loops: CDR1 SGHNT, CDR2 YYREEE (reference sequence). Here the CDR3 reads CASSLGGTGNSGNTIYF. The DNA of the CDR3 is TGTGCCAGCAGCTTGGGGGGAACAGGCAACTCTGGAAACACCATATATTTT.

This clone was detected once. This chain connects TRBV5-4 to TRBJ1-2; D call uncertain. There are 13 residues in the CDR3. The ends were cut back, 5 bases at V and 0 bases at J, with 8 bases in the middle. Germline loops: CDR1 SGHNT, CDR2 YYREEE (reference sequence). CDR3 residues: CASRRAANYGYTF. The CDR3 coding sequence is TGTGCCAGCAGGAGGGCAGCTAACTATGGCTACACCTTC.

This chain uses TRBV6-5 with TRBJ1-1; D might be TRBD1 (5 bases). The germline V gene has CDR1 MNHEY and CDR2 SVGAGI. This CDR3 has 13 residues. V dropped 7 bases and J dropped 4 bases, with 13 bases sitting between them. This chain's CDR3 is CASNGGSATEAFF. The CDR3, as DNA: TGTGCCAGCAATGGGGGTTCGGCCACTGAAGCTTTCTTT.

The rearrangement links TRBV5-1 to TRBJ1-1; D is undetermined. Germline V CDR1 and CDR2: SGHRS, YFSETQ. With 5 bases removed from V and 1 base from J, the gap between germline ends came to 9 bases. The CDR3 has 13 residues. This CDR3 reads CASRKGENTEAFF. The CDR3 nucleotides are TGCGCCAGCAGAAAGGGCGAGAACACTGAAGCTTTCTTT.

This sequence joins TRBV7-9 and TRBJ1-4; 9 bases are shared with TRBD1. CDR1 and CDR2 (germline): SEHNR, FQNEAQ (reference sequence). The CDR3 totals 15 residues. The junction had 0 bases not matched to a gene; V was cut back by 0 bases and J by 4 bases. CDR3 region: CASSLAGQGNEKLFF. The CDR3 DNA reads TGTGCCAGCAGCTTAGCGGGACAGGGTAATGAAAAACTGTTTTTT.

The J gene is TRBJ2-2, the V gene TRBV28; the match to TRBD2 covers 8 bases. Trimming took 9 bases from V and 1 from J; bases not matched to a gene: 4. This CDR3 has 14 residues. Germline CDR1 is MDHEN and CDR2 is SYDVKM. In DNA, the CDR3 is TGTGCCAGTTCGGGGGGGATGAACACCGGGGAGCTGTTTTTT. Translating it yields CASSGGMNTGELFF.

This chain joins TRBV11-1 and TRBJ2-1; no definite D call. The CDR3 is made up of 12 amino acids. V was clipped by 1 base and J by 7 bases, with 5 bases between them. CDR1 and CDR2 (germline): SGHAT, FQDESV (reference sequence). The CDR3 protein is CASSLEGNEQFF. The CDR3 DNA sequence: TGTGCCAGCAGCTTAGAAGGGAATGAGCAGTTCTTC.

The CDR3 spells CASSELTGAKNIQYF. The CDR3 DNA reads as TGTGCCAGCAGCGAACTGACAGGGGCGAAAAACATTCAGTACTTC. This chain joins TRBV7-2 and TRBJ2-4; 8 positions agree with TRBD1. Looked up from germline, CDR1 is SGHTA and CDR2 is FQGNSA. With 5 bases clipped from V and 4 bases from J, the junction kept 7 bases outside the gene matches. CDR3 length: 15 residues.

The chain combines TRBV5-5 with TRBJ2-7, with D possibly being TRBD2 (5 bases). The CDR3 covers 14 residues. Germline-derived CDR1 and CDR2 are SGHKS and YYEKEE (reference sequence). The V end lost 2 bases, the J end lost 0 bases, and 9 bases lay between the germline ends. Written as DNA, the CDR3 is TGTGCCAGCAGCTTCCGGGGTCTCTCCTACGAGCAGTACTTC. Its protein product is CASSFRGLSYEQYF.

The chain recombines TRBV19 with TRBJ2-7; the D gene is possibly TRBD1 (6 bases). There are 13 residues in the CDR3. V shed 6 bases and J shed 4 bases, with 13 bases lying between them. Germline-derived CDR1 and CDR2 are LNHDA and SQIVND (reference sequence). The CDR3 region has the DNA TGTGCCAGTAGGTTGACAGGATCGTACGAGCAGTACTTC. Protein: CASRLTGSYEQYF.

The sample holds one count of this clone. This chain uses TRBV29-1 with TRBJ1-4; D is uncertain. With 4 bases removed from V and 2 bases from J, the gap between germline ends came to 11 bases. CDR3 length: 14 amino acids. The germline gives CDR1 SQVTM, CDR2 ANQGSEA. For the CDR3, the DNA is TGCAGCGTTGGACCTCTTGGGACTAATGAAAAACTGTTTTTT. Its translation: CSVGPLGTNEKLFF.

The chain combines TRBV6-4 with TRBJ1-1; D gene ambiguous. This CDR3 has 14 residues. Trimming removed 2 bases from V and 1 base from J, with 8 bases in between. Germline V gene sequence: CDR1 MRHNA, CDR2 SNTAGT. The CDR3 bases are TGTGCCAGCAGTGACACGAACAAGAACACTGAAGCTTTCTTT. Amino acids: CASSDTNKNTEAFF.

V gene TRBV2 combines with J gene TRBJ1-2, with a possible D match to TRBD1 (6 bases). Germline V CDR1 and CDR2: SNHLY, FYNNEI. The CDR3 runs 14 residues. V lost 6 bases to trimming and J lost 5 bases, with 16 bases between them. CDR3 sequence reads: CASRGGGVIYGYTF. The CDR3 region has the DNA TGTGCCAGCAGAGGGGGAGGGGTTATATATGGCTACACCTTC.

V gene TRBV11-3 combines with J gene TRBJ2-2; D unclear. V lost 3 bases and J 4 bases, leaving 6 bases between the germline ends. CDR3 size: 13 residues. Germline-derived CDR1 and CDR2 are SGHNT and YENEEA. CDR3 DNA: TGTGCCAGCAGCTTTGGGGTCACCGGGGAGCTGTTTTTT. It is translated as CASSFGVTGELFF.